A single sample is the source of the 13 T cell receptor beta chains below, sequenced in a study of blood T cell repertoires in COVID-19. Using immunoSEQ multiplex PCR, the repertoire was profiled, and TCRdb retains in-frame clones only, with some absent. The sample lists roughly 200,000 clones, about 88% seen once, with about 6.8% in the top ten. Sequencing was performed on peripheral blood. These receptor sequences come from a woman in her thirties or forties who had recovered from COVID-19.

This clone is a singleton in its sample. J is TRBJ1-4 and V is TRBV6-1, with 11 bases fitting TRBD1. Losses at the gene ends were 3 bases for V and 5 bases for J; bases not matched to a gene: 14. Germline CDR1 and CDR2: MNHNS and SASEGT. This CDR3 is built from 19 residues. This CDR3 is CASSEGTGGFLEGNEKLFF. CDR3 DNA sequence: TGTGCCAGCAGTGAGGGGACAGGGGGTTTTTTGGAAGGAAATGAAAAACTGTTTTTT.

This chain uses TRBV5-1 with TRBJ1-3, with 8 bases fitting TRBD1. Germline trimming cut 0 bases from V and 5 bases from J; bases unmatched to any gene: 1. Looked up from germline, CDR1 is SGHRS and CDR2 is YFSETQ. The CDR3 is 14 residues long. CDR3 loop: CASSLDRGRNTIYF. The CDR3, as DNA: TGCGCCAGCAGCTTGGACAGGGGGAGAAACACCATATATTTT.

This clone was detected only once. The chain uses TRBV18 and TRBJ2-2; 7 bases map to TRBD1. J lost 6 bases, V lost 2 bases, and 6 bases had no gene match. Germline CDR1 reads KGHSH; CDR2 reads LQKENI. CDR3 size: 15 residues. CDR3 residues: CASSPRTGPAGELFF. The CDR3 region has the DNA TGTGCCAGCTCACCAAGGACAGGCCCAGCCGGGGAGCTGTTTTTT.

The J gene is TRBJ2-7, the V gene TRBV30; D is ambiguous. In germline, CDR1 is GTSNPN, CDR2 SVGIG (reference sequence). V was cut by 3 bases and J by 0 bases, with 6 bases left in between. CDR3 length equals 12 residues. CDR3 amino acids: CAWRWHSYEQYF. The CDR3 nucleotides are TGTGCCTGGAGATGGCACTCCTACGAGCAGTACTTC.

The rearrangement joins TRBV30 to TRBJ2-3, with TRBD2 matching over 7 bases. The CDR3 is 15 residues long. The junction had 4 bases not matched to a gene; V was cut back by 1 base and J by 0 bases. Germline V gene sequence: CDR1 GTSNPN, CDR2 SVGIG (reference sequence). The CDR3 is CAWSGLAVSTDTQYF. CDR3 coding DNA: TGTGCCTGGAGTGGGCTAGCGGTTAGCACAGATACGCAGTATTTT.

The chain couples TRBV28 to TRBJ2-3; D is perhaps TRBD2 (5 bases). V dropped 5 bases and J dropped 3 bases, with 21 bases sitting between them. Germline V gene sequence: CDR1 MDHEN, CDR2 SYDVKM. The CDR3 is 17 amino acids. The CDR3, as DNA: TGTGCCAGCAGTCCTCCTCTCGCCGGGGTACGGACAGATACGCAGTATTTT. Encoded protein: CASSPPLAGVRTDTQYF.

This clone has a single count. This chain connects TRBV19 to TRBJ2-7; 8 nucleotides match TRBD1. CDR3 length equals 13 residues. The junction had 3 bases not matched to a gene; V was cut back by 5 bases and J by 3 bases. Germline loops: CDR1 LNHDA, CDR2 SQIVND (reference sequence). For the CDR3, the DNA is TGTGCCAGTAGTTTCACAGGGGGCTACGAGCAGTACTTC. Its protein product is CASSFTGGYEQYF.

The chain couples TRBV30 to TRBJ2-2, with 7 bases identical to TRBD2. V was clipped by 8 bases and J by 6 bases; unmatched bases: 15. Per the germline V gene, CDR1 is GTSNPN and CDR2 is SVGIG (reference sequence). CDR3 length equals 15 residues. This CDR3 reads CALERAGVRPGELFF. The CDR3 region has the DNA TGTGCCCTGGAGCGCGCGGGAGTACGTCCCGGGGAGCTGTTTTTT.

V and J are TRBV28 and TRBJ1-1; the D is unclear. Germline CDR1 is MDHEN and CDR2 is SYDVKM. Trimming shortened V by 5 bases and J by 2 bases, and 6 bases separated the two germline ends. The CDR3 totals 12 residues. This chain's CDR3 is CASSNRNTEAFF. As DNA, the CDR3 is TGTGCCAGCAGTAACAGAAACACTGAAGCTTTCTTT.

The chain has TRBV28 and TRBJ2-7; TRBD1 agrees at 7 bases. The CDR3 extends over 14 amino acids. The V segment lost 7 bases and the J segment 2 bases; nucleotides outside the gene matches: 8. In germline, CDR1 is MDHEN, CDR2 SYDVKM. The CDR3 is CASNYRDRPYEQYF. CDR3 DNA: TGTGCCAGCAATTACCGGGACAGACCCTACGAGCAGTACTTC.

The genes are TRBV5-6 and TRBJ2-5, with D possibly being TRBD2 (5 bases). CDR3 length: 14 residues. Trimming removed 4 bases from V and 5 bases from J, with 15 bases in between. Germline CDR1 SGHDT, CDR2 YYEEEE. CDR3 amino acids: CASSPGGVIETQYF. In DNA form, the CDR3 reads TGTGCCAGCAGCCCTGGAGGCGTGATTGAGACCCAGTACTTC.

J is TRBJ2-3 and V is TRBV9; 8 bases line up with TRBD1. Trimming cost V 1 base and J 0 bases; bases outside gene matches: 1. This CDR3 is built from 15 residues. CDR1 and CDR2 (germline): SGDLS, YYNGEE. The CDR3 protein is CASSVNRGSTDTQYF. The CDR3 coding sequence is TGTGCCAGCAGCGTAAACAGGGGGAGCACAGATACGCAGTATTTT.

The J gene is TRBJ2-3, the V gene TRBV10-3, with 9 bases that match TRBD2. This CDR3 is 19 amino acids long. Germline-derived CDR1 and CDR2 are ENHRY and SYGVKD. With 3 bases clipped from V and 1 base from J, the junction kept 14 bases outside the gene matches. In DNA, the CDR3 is TGTGCCATCAGTGATCCGGCGGGAGGGCCGGTAGGGGGCACAGATACGCAGTATTTT. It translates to CAISDPAGGPVGGTDTQYF.